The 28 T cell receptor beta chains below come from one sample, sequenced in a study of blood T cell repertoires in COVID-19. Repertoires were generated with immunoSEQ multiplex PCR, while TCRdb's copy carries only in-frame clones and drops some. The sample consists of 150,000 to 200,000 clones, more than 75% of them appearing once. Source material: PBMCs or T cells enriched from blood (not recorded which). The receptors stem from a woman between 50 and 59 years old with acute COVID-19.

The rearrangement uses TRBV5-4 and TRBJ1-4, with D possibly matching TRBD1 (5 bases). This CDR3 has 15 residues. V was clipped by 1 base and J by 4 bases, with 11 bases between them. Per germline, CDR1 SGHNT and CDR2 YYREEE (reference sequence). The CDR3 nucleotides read TGTGCCAGCAGCTTGTATAGGGGAGGTAATGAAAAACTGTTTTTT. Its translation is CASSLYRGGNEKLFF.

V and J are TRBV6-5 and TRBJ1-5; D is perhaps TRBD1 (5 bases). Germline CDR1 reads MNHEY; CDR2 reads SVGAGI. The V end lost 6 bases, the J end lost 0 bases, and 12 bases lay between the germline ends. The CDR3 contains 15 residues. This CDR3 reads CASSPRGNSNQPQHF. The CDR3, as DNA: TGTGCCAGCAGCCCACGGGGGAATAGCAATCAGCCCCAGCATTTT.

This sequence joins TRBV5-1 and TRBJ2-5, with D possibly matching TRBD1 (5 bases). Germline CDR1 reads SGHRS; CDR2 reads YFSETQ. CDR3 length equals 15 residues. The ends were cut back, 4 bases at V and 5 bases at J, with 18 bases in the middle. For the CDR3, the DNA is TGCGCCAGCAGCCGCACAACGCAGGGATGGGAGACCCAGTACTTC. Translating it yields CASSRTTQGWETQYF.

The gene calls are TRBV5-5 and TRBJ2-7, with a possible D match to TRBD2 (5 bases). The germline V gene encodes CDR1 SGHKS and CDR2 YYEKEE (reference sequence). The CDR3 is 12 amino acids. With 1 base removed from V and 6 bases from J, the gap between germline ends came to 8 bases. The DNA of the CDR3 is TGTGCCAGCAGCTTGCGAGGGAGCGAGCAGTACGTC. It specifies CASSLRGSEQYV.

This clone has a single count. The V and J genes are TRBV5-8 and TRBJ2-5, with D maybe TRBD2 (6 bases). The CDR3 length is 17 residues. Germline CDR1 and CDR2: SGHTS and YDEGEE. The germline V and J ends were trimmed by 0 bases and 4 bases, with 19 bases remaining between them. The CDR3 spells CASSLGVGRVGGETQYF. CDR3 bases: TGTGCCAGCAGCTTGGGGGTTGGAAGGGTCGGGGGAGAGACCCAGTACTTC. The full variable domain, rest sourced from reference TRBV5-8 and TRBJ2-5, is EAGVTQSPTHLIKTRGQQATLRCSPISGHTSVYWYQQALGLGLQFLLWYDEGEERNRGNFPPRFSGRQFPNYSSELNVNALELEDSALYLCASSLGVGRVGGETQYFGPGTRLLVL.

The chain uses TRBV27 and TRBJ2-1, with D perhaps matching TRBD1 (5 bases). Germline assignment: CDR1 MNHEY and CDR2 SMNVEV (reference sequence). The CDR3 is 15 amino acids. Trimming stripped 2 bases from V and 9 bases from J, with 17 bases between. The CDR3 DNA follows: TGTGCCAGCAGTTTAAGTCAGGGTCTCTTCGTTGAGCAGTTCTTC. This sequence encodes CASSLSQGLFVEQFF.

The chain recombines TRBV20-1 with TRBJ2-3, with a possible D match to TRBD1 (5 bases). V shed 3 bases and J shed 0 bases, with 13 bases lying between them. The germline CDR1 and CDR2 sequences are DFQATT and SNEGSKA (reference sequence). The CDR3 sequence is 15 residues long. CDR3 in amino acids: CSASRGRSSTDTQYF. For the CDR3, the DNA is TGCAGTGCTAGTAGGGGTCGATCTAGCACAGATACGCAGTATTTT.

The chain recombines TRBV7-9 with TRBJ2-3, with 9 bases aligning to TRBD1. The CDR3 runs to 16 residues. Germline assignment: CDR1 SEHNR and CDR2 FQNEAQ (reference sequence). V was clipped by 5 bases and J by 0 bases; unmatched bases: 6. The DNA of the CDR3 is TGTGCCAGCAGCCGACGACAGGGGGGTAGCACAGATACGCAGTATTTT. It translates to CASSRRQGGSTDTQYF.

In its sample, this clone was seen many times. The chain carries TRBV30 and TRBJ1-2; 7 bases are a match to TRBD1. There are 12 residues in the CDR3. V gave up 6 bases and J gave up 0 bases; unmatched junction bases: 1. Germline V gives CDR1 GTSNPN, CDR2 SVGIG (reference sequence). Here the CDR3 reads CACQGANYGYTF. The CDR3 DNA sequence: TGTGCCTGTCAGGGGGCTAACTATGGCTACACCTTC.

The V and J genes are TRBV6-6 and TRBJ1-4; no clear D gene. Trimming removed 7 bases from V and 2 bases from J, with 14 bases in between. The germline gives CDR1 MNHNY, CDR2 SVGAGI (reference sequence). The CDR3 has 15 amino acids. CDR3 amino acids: CASKGGEVTNEKLFF. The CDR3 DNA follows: TGTGCCAGCAAGGGAGGAGAGGTGACTAATGAAAAACTGTTTTTT.

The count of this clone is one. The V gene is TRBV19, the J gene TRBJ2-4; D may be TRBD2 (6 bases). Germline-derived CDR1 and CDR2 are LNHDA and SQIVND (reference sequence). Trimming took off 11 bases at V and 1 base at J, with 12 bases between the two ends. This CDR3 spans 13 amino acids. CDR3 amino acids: CAEGGDAKNIQYF. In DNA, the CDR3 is TGTGCCGAGGGCGGGGACGCCAAAAACATTCAGTACTTC.

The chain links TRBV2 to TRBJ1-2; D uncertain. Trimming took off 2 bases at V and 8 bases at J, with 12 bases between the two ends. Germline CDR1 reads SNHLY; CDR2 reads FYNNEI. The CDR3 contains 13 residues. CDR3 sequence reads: CASSERSEEGYTF. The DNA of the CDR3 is TGTGCCAGCAGTGAAAGGTCTGAGGAGGGCTACACCTTC.

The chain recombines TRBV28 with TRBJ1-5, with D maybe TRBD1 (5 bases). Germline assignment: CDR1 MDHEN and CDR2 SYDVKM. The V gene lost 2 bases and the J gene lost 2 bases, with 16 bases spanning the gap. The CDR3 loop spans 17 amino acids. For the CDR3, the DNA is TGTGCCAGCAGTTTAGGGCGGGGGACGGGGCGCAATCAGCCCCAGCATTTT. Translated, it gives CASSLGRGTGRNQPQHF.

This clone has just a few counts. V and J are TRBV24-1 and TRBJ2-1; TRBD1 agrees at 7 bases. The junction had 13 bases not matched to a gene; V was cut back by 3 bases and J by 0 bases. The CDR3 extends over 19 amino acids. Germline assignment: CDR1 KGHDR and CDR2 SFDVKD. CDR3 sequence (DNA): TGTGCCACCAGTGATCCGGGACAGAATTCCGCTAGCTCCTACAATGAGCAGTTCTTC. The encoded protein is CATSDPGQNSASSYNEQFF.

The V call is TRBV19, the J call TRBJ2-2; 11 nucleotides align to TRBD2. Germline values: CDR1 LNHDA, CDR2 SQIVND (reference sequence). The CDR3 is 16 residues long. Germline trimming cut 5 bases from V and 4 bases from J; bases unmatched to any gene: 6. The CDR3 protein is CASSSLAGVTTGELFF. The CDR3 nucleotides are TGTGCCAGTAGTTCACTAGCGGGGGTTACCACCGGGGAGCTGTTTTTT.

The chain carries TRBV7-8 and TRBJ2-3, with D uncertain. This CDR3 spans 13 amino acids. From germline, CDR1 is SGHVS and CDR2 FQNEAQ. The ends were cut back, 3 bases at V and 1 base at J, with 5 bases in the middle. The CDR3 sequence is CASSFLGTDTQYF. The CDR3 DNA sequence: TGTGCCAGCAGCTTTTTAGGCACAGATACGCAGTATTTT.

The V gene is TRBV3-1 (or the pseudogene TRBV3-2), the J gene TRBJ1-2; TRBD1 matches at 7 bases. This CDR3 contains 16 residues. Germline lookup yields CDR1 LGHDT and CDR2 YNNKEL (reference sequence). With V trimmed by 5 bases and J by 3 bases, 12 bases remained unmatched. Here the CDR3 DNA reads TGTGCCAGCAGCTACAACCGTGGGGGGACAGACTATGGCTACACCTTC. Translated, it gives CASSYNRGGTDYGYTF.

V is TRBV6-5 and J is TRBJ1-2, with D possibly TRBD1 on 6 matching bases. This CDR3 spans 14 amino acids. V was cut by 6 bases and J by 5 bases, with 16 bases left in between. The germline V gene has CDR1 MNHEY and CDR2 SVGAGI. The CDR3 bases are TGTGCCAGCAGCCTAACAGGGAGTATATATGGCTACACCTTC. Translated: CASSLTGSIYGYTF.

The CDR3 sequence is CASWGQIRSGYTF. CDR3 coding DNA: TGTGCCAGCTGGGGACAGATACGCTCGGGCTACACCTTC. The chain carries TRBV19 and TRBJ1-2, with 7 bases matching TRBD1. CDR3 length equals 13 residues. The germline V gene has CDR1 LNHDA and CDR2 SQIVND (reference sequence). The trim removed 9 bases at V and 8 bases at J, leaving 12 bases unmatched.

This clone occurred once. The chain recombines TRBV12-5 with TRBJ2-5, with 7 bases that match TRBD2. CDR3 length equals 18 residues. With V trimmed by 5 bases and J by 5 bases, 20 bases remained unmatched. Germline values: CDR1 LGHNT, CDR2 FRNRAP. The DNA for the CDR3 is TGTGCTAGTGGTCTACTGCGGGACGGGAGGAGTTATGCGGAGACCCAGTACTTC. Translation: CASGLLRDGRSYAETQYF.

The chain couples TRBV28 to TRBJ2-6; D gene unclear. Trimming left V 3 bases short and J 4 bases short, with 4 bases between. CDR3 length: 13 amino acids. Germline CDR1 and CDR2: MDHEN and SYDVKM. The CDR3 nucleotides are TGTGCCAGCAGTTTCAGGGGGGCCAACGTCCTGACTTTC. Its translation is CASSFRGANVLTF.

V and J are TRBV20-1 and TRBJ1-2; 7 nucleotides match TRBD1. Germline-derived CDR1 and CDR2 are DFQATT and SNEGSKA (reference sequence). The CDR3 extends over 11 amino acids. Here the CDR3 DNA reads TGCAGGCGACAGGGTGGCTATGGCTACACCTTC. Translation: CRRQGGYGYTF.

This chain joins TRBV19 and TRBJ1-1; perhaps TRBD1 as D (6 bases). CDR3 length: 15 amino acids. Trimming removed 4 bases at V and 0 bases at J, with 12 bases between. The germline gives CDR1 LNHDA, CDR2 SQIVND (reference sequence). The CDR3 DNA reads TGTGCCAGTAGTACCGACAGGATAATGAACACTGAAGCTTTCTTT. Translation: CASSTDRIMNTEAFF.

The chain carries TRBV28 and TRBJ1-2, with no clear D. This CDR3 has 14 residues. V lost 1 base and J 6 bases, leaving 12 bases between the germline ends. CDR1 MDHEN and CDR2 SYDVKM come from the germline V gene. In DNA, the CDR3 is TGTGCCAGCAGTTTATTGGCCCCAAACGATGGCTACACCTTC. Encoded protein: CASSLLAPNDGYTF.

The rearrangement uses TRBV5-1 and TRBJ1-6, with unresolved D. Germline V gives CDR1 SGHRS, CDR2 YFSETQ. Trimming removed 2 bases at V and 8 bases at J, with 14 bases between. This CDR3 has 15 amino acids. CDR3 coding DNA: TGCGCCAGCAGCTTCCGGCAGGCTTTGGATTCACCCCTCCACTTT. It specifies CASSFRQALDSPLHF.

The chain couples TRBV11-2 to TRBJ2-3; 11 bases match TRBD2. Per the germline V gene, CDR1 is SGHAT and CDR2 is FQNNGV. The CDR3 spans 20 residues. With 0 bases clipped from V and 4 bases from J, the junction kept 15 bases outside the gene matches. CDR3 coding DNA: TGTGCCAGCAGCTTAGATCAGGCTAAGTTAGCGGGGGGGGCCCCAGATACGCAGTATTTT. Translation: CASSLDQAKLAGGAPDTQYF.

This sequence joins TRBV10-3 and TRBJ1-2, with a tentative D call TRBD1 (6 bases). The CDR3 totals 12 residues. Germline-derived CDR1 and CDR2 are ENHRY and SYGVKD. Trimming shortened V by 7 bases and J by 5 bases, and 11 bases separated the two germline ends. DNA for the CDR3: TGTGCCATCACCCCGGACAGTTATGGCTACACCTTC. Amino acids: CAITPDSYGYTF.

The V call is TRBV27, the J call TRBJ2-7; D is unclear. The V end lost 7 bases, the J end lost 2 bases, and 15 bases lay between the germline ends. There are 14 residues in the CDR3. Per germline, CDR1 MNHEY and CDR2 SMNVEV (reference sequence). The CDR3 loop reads CASKRSLGAYEQYV. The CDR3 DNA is TGTGCCAGCAAACGGTCCCTCGGAGCCTACGAGCAGTACGTC.